This T cell receptor beta chain appears in the sequencing data of a study of blood T cell repertoires in COVID-19. The germline V and J ends were trimmed by 1 base and 4 bases, with 10 bases remaining between them. There are 15 residues in the CDR3. Germline-derived CDR1 and CDR2 are SGHVS and FQNEAQ. Method: immunoSEQ multiplex PCR; TCRdb's copy keeps in-frame clones and lacks some. This sample has about 99,000 clones, with roughly 80% found just once. The specimen was peripheral blood. V and J are TRBV7-8 and TRBJ1-4; unclear D gene. This TCR was recovered from a man aged 80 or over with COVID-19, enrolled during active disease. The CDR3 DNA follows: TGTGCCAGCAGCTTAGGGGCGGAGGGTAATGAAAAACTGTTTTTT. This sequence encodes CASSLGAEGNEKLFF.